Shown below are 9 T cell receptor beta chains from a single sample sequenced in a study of spatial heterogeneity in lung cancer. Each CDR3 protein is one row after TCRdb ran MiXCR on the 5' RACE reads. The table shows approximately 11,000 distinct CDR3 sequences, with about 7.4% occurring only once. Study-wide points: Higher tumor mutation counts went along with higher counts of expanded intratumoral alpha and beta TCRs.

As to time point: sample taken at primary tumor resection. Their specific antigens are unknown. Sequenced here: lung tumor tissue, sampled at surgery. The source is a female donor with early-stage non-small cell lung cancer.

This clonotype came up many times. V gene TRBV27 combines with J gene TRBJ1-6; D is undetermined. V lost 0 bases and J lost 10, with 22 bases in between. The CDR3 runs to 18 residues. CDR1 is MNHEY, CDR2 SMNVEV, per germline (reference sequence). The CDR3 region has the DNA TGTGCCAGCAGTTTATCGAGATTGTTCAGTAATGTGGGATCACCCCTCCACTTT. This translates into CASSLSRLFSNVGSPLHF.

This clonotype was found many times. The gene calls are TRBV7-8 and TRBJ1-2; D is possibly TRBD1 (6 bases). The V end lost 5 bases, the J end lost 4 bases, and 20 bases lay between the germline ends. This CDR3 has 16 amino acids. In germline, CDR1 is SGHVS, CDR2 FQNEAQ. CDR3 sequence: CASSTQSRGGGYGYTF. CDR3 nucleotide sequence: TGTGCCAGCAGCACGCAAAGCCGAGGAGGGGGCTATGGCTACACCTTC.

This clonotype was seen only a few times. This chain links TRBV20-1 with TRBJ2-7; 9 bases map to TRBD1. The CDR3 runs 14 residues. The V gene's germline CDR1 is DFQATT and CDR2 SNEGSKA (reference sequence). V was pared by 5 bases and J by 0 bases, with 5 bases of the junction left unmatched. The CDR3 DNA follows: TGCAGTGCTCCCCGACAGGGGGTCTCCTACGAGCAGTACTTC. Its protein is CSAPRQGVSYEQYF.

This clonotype was seen at least ten times. The chain has TRBV5-5 and TRBJ1-5; D is perhaps TRBD1 (5 bases). CDR1 is SGHKS and CDR2 is YYEKEE in the germline V gene (reference sequence). The CDR3 spans 13 residues. Trimming removed 1 base from V and 9 bases from J, with 11 bases in between. The CDR3 loop is CASSLSGSMPQHF. CDR3 coding DNA: TGTGCCAGCAGCTTGTCAGGGTCGATGCCCCAGCATTTT.

By proportion, this clonotype is medium-sized. The V gene is TRBV20-1, the J gene TRBJ1-1; 7 nucleotides align to TRBD1. Per germline, CDR1 DFQATT and CDR2 SNEGSKA (reference sequence). The CDR3 runs 15 residues. The V segment lost 1 base and the J segment 3 bases; nucleotides outside the gene matches: 8. CDR3 amino acids: CSARVRGRGDTEAFF. The CDR3 DNA reads as TGCAGTGCTAGAGTTCGCGGCAGGGGGGACACTGAAGCTTTCTTT.

V and J are TRBV12-5 and TRBJ2-1, with a weak D call TRBD2 (6 bases). The CDR3 extends over 13 amino acids. V was shortened by 2 bases and J by 9 bases, with 11 bases between the two germline ends. Germline loops: CDR1 LGHNT, CDR2 FRNRAP. The CDR3 DNA is TGTGCTAGTGGTTTGTCTTTGGGAGGTGAGCAGTTCTTC. Translation gives CASGLSLGGEQFF.

The V gene is TRBV7-9, the J gene TRBJ2-1; 9 nucleotides match TRBD2. Per the germline V gene, CDR1 is SEHNR and CDR2 is FQNEAQ (reference sequence). This CDR3 has 13 residues. Unmatched junction bases numbered 4, after V lost 5 bases and J lost 8 bases. DNA of the CDR3: TGTGCCAGCAGCCTGGGACTAGCCCATGAGCAGTTCTTC. This encodes CASSLGLAHEQFF.

By sample fraction, this clonotype is medium-sized. V and J are TRBV28 and TRBJ2-3; 8 bases are a match to TRBD1. The germline CDR1 and CDR2 sequences are MDHEN and SYDVKM. With V trimmed by 1 base and J by 3 bases, 3 bases remained unmatched. The CDR3 contains 15 residues. CDR3 sequence: CASSLFRGQTDTQYF. The CDR3 nucleotides are TGTGCCAGCAGTTTATTCAGGGGGCAGACAGATACGCAGTATTTT.

This clonotype is categorized as medium-sized. This chain uses TRBV5-1 with TRBJ2-2, with D possibly TRBD2 on 5 matching bases. V was clipped by 7 bases and J by 0 bases, with 7 bases between them. The germline CDR1 and CDR2 sequences are SGHRS and YFSETQ. This CDR3 is 13 amino acids long. The CDR3 is CASRDPNTGELFF. DNA of the CDR3: TGCGCCAGCCGGGATCCGAACACCGGGGAGCTGTTTTTT.